The rows below give T cell receptor beta chains drawn from one sample of a study of Graves' ophthalmopathy and Graves' hyperthyroidism. TCRdb recomputed calls from the multiplex PCR reads with MiXCR, one row per CDR3 protein. The data hold more than 550,000 distinct CDR3 sequences, with 35% to 50% observed a single time. Material: peripheral blood. The receptors were sampled from an adult man with Graves' ophthalmopathy. CDR3s include the opening cysteine and the closing phenylalanine or tryptophan. The D gene is left open where the match is weak. Rows may omit the clone size; those that give it use once, few, many or a size class.

>TRBJ1-1|-|many|TRBV12-3/TRBV12-4
CASAQILNTEAFF
TGTGCCTCAGCCCAGATCTTGAACACTGAAGCTTTCTTT
>TRBJ1-1|-|few|TRBV3-1
CASSQGDKNTEAFF
TGTGCCAGCAGCCAAGGCGACAAGAACACTGAAGCTTTCTTT
>TRBJ1-5|-|few|TRBV5-6
CASSFKGRNQPQHF
TGTGCCAGCAGCTTTAAGGGACGGAATCAGCCCCAGCATTTT
>TRBJ2-3|TRBD2|-|TRBV5-5
CASSWSLAGSTDTQYF
TGTGCCAGCAGCTGGAGTCTAGCGGGAAGCACAGATACGCAGTATTTT
>TRBJ1-1|-|-|TRBV19
CASSQVAAHGTEAFF
TGCGCCAGCAGCCAAGTAGCGGCACACGGCACTGAAGCTTTCTTT
>TRBJ2-7|TRBD2|-|TRBV24-1
CASSERGVYEQYF
TGCGCCAGCAGCGAACGGGGGGTCTACGAGCAGTACTTC
>TRBJ1-5|TRBD1|-|TRBV13
CASSHQGGQETQHF
TGTGCCAGCAGCCACCAGGGGGGTCAAGAGACCCAGCATTTT
>TRBJ1-2|-|-|TRBV7-9
CASTYRPGGGETVGYTF
TGTGCCAGCACCTATAGGCCAGGAGGTGGAGAGACCGTTGGCTACACCTTC
>TRBJ1-5|-|many|TRBV19
CASSIGTDYLWGNQPQHF
TGTGCCAGTAGTATCGGGACGGACTACTTATGGGGCAATCAGCCCCAGCATTTT
>TRBJ2-2|-|few|TRBV12-3/TRBV12-4
CASSYSLVARELFF
TGTGCCAGCAGTTACTCGCTTGTGGCGCGGGAGCTGTTTTTT
>TRBJ1-1|TRBD1|many|TRBV7-8
CASSFYRGETEAFF
TGTGCCAGCAGCTTTTACAGGGGGGAGACTGAAGCTTTCTTT
>TRBJ1-6|TRBD1|-|TRBV5-1
CASSSRTGALHF
TGCGCCAGCAGCTCTCGGACAGGGGCCCTCCACTTT
>TRBJ1-1|-|-|TRBV7-2
CASSLAGGNTEVFF
TGTGCCAGCAGCTTAGCAGGGGGGAACACTGAAGTTTTCTTT
>TRBJ1-4|-|-|TRBV2
CASSEEGKLFF
TGTGCCAGCAGTGAAGAGGGAAAACTGTTTTTT
>TRBJ1-1|-|many|TRBV2
CASRPGQSEAFF
TGTGCCAGCAGGCCGGGACAAAGTGAAGCTTTCTTT
>TRBJ2-6|-|-|TRBV19
CASSPEASGANVLTF
TGTGCCAGCTCACCAGAGGCCTCTGGGGCCAACGTCCTGACTTTC
>TRBJ2-7|-|-|TRBV29-1
CSVEFLGEQYF
TGCAGCGTTGAGTTCCTAGGTGAGCAGTACTTC
>TRBJ2-2|-|few|TRBV9
CASSVGTGRGHGELFF
TGTGCCAGCAGCGTGGGGACGGGACGGGGGCACGGGGAGCTGTTTTTT
>TRBJ1-2|TRBD1|-|TRBV12-3/TRBV12-4
CATRGFNYGYTF
TGTGCCACCAGGGGGTTTAACTATGGCTACACCTTC
>TRBJ2-3|TRBD2|-|TRBV5-6
CASSRLAGGGDTQYF
TGTGCCAGCAGCCGACTAGCGGGGGGAGGAGATACGCAGTATTTT
>TRBJ2-6|TRBD1|-|TRBV29-1
CSSDRAGANVLTF
TGCAGCTCCGACAGGGCTGGGGCCAACGTCCTGACTTTC
>TRBJ1-2|TRBD1|-|TRBV11-2
CANSPGQDYGYTF
TGTGCCAACAGCCCCGGACAGGACTATGGCTACACCTTC
>TRBJ1-6|-|many|TRBV11-2
CASNSLDRGNYNSPLHF
TGTGCCAGCAACTCTCTTGATCGGGGGAACTATAATTCACCCCTCCACTTT
>TRBJ2-7|TRBD1|many|TRBV7-9
CASSPTGSEQYF
TGTGCCAGCAGCCCGACAGGGAGCGAGCAGTACTTC
>TRBJ1-1|TRBD1|-|TRBV27
CASESDRGSAFF
TGTGCCAGCGAAAGTGACAGGGGGAGTGCTTTCTTT
>TRBJ2-5|-|many|TRBV20-1
CSARDPRRETQYF
TGCAGTGCTAGAGATCCAAGGAGGGAGACCCAGTACTTC
>TRBJ2-7|-|-|TRBV7-8
CASSLGTSPYEQYF
TGTGCCAGCAGCTTGGGGACATCCCCCTACGAGCAGTACTTC
>TRBJ2-7|-|once|TRBV6-6
CASSYGGGPIEQYF
TGTGCCAGCAGCTACGGAGGGGGGCCTATAGAGCAGTACTTC
>TRBJ2-5|TRBD1|many|TRBV10-3
CAISEWGQGEREETQYF
TGTGCCATCAGTGAGTGGGGACAGGGTGAGCGTGAAGAGACCCAGTACTTC
>TRBJ1-4|-|-|TRBV9
CASSVGPGLREKLFF
TGTGCCAGCAGCGTAGGCCCGGGATTAAGGGAAAAACTGTTTTTT
>TRBJ1-4|TRBD1|few|TRBV4-1
CASRPSWTGINEKLFF
TGCGCCAGCAGGCCAAGTTGGACAGGGATCAATGAAAAACTGTTTTTT
>TRBJ2-5|-|-|TRBV29-1
CSPRLGETQYF
TGCAGCCCCCGGCTGGGGGAGACCCAGTACTTC
>TRBJ2-1|TRBD2|few|TRBV24-1
CATSDETSGRNEQFF
TGTGCCACCAGTGATGAGACTAGCGGGAGGAATGAGCAGTTCTTC
>TRBJ2-7|TRBD1|-|TRBV25-1
CASRATGPSYEQYF
TGTGCCAGCAGGGCGACAGGGCCCTCCTACGAGCAGTACTTC
>TRBJ1-2|TRBD1|-|TRBV12-3/TRBV12-4
CASSYGVTGDGYTF
TGTGCCAGCAGTTACGGGGTCACAGGGGATGGCTACACCTTC
>TRBJ1-1|-|-|TRBV7-2
CASSLNGGRYTEAFF
TGTGCCAGCAGCTTAAACGGGGGCAGGTACACTGAAGCTTTCTTT
>TRBJ2-7|TRBD2|many|TRBV20-1
CSANLAGEQYF
TGCAGTGCTAACCTAGCGGGCGAGCAGTACTTC